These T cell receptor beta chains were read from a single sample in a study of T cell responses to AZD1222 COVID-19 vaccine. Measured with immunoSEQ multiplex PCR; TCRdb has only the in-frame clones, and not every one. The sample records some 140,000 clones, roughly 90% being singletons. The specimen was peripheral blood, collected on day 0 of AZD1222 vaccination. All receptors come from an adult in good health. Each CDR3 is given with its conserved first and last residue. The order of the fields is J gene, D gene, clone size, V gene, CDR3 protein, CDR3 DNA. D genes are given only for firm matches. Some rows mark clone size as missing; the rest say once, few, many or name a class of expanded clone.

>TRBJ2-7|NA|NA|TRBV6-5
CASSYSYTTYEQYF
TGTGCCAGCAGTTACTCGTACACAACCTACGAGCAGTACTTC
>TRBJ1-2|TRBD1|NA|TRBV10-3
CAISESGQDLNYGYTF
TGTGCCATCAGTGAGTCGGGACAGGATCTAAACTATGGCTACACCTTC
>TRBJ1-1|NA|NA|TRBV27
CASSLQVNTEAFF
TGTGCCAGCAGTCTTCAGGTGAACACTGAAGCTTTCTTT
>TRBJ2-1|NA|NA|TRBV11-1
CASSLYRTRNEQFF
TGTGCCAGCAGCTTATACCGGACACGCAATGAGCAGTTCTTC
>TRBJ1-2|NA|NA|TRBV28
CASSFGDGYTF
TGTGCCAGCAGTTTTGGGGATGGCTACACCTTC
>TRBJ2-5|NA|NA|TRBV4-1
CASSQEVTAAQGTQYF
TGCGCCAGCAGCCAAGAGGTTACGGCGGCGCAAGGGACCCAGTACTTC
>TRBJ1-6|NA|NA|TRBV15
CATSTLRGSWTGPLYNSPLHF
TGTGCCACCAGCACCCTACGGGGGAGCTGGACTGGGCCACTCTATAATTCACCCCTCCACTTT
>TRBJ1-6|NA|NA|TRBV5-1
CASSLQTVGESPLHF
TGCGCCAGCAGCTTACAGACAGTAGGGGAATCACCCCTCCACTTT
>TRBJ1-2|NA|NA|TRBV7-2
CASSPTPDRLKGYTF
TGTGCCAGCAGCCCCACCCCCGACAGACTGAAGGGCTACACCTTC
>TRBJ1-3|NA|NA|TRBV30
CAWSASRSGNTIYF
TGTGCCTGGAGTGCCAGCCGCTCTGGAAACACCATATATTTT
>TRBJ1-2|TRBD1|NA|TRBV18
CASSPQSTGGPSNGYTF
TGTGCCAGCTCACCACAATCGACAGGGGGCCCTAGTAATGGCTACACCTTC
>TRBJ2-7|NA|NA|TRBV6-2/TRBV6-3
CASSSQGSYEQYF
TGTGCCAGCAGTTCACAGGGCTCCTACGAGCAGTACTTC
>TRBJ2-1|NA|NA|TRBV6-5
CASSPAQGSTDEQFF
TGTGCCAGCAGTCCCGCTCAGGGGTCTACCGATGAGCAGTTCTTC
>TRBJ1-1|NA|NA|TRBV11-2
CASNPGVGEAFF
TGTGCCAGCAACCCAGGGGTCGGTGAAGCTTTCTTT
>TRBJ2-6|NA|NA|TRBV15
CATSRDVWSGANVLTF
TGTGCCACCAGCAGAGATGTGTGGTCTGGGGCCAACGTCCTGACTTTC
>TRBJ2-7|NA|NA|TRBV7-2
CASSLVGGSRQRTYEQYF
TGTGCCAGCAGCTTAGTGGGCGGATCGAGACAGCGAACCTACGAGCAGTACTTC
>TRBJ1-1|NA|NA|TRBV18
CASSPTGDRTEAFF
TGTGCCAGCTCACCTACGGGAGATCGCACTGAAGCTTTCTTT
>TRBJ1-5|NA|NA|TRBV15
CATSRDTQNYQPQHF
TGTGCCACCAGCAGAGATACTCAGAATTATCAGCCCCAGCATTTT
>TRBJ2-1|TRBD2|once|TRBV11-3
CASSQAGGRGYNEQFF
TGTGCCAGCAGCCAAGCGGGAGGGCGGGGCTACAATGAGCAGTTCTTC
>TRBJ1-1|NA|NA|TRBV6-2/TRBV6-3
CASSYGTMNTEAFF
TGTGCCAGCAGTTACGGGACCATGAACACTGAAGCTTTCTTT
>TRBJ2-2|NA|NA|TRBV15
CATSRDLVVSTGELFF
TGTGCCACCAGCAGAGATCTCGTAGTATCCACCGGGGAGCTGTTTTTT
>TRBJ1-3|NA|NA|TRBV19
CASSPGPGTVTGNTIYF
TGTGCCAGTAGTCCAGGACCCGGGACGGTGACTGGAAACACCATATATTTT
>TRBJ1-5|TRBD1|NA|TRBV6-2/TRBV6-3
CASSYDRDRSQPQHF
TGTGCCAGCAGCTATGACAGGGATCGTAGTCAGCCCCAGCATTTT
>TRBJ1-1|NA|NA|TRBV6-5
CASKGIQFSEAFF
TGTGCCAGCAAGGGGATCCAGTTTTCTGAAGCTTTCTTT
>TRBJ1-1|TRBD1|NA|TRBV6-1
CASSVAGDRVNTEAFF
TGTGCCAGCAGTGTGGCCGGGGACAGGGTGAACACTGAAGCTTTCTTT
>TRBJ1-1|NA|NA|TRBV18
CASSRERAGVYTEAFF
TGTGCCAGCTCCAGAGAACGGGCAGGGGTATATACTGAAGCTTTCTTT
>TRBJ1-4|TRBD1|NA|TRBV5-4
CASSQTGYGEKLFF
TGTGCCAGCAGCCAGACAGGGTACGGTGAAAAACTGTTTTTT